This T cell receptor beta chain was identified during a study of T-cell memory formation after mild COVID-19. Study-level background: The study found TCR clusters largely donor specific. Study-wide results and limits: Among contracting clones, CD4+ were mainly CM/EM and CD8+ enriched in EMRA. That cross-reactive memory joined was suggested by some responding clones appearing in pre-infection memory.

Germline values: CDR1 SGHRS, CDR2 YFSETQ. V lost 1 base and J 0 bases, leaving 8 bases between the germline ends. This CDR3 is built from 14 residues. TCRdb reprocessed the 5' RACE reads via MiXCR and lists one record per CDR3 protein. Counted here are about 610,000 distinct CDR3 sequences, roughly 17% occurring once; the ten biggest clones make up about 8.6%. This clonotype showed up just a few times. Its antigen is unknown. The gene calls are TRBV5-1 and TRBJ2-7; D unclear. This clonotype was sampled from an adult woman who had mild COVID-19 (a few samples of this study predate the infection). Cell type and time point are not known. Material for sequencing was PBMCs or a T cell subset sorted from them (not recorded which). In DNA, the CDR3 is TGCGCCAGCAGCTTGATCGAGAGCTCCTACGAGCAGTACTTC. This codes for CASSLIESSYEQYF.